This is a list of T cell receptor beta chains from one sample in a study of blood T cell repertoires in COVID-19. Using immunoSEQ multiplex PCR, the repertoire was profiled, and TCRdb retains in-frame clones only, with some absent. The table has around 280,000 clones, roughly 89% seen once. Specimen: PBMCs or T cells enriched from blood (not recorded which). The receptors come from a woman between 35 and 50 years old who had recovered from COVID-19. CDR3s include the opening cysteine and the closing phenylalanine or tryptophan. The D gene is left open where the match is weak. Size tells how often a clone was seen (once, few, many) or the class of an expanded clone, and some rows leave it out.

d_call j_call clone_size v_call cdr3_aa cdr3_nt
- TRBJ2-7 - TRBV27 CASSLKDNSYEQYF TGTGCCAGCAGTTTAAAGGACAACTCCTACGAGCAGTACTTC
- TRBJ1-2 - TRBV13 CASSLGRNRVDGYTF TGTGCCAGCAGCTTAGGTCGGAACAGGGTAGACGGCTACACCTTC
TRBD2 TRBJ2-3 - TRBV11-3 CASSFGDSGRTQYF TGTGCCAGCAGCTTCGGAGATAGCGGGAGAACGCAGTATTTT
- TRBJ1-2 - TRBV19 CASSLNGGFGGYTF TGTGCCAGTAGCCTAAACGGCGGGTTTGGAGGCTACACCTTC
- TRBJ1-2 - TRBV12-3/TRBV12-4 CASSRPGGYGYTF TGTGCCAGCAGCCGACCGGGTGGCTATGGCTACACCTTC
TRBD1 TRBJ1-2 - TRBV5-1 CASSLGTGYGYTF TGCGCCAGCAGCTTAGGGACAGGCTATGGCTACACCTTC
TRBD1 TRBJ2-7 - TRBV18 CASSHRGESPYEQYF TGTGCCAGCTCACACAGGGGGGAGTCCCCCTACGAGCAGTACTTC
- TRBJ1-1 once TRBV5-6 CASSLLGVNTEAFF TGTGCCAGCAGCTTGCTAGGGGTGAACACTGAAGCTTTCTTT
- TRBJ1-1 - TRBV6-1 CASSELRIMNTEAFF TGTGCCAGCAGTGAATTGAGGATCATGAACACTGAAGCTTTCTTT
- TRBJ1-5 - TRBV4-1 CASSQGPYQPQHF TGCGCCAGCAGCCAAGGGCCATATCAGCCCCAGCATTTT
- TRBJ1-5 - TRBV15 CATSRDGGYRARQPQHF TGTGCCACCAGCAGAGATGGAGGATACAGGGCAAGGCAGCCCCAGCATTTT
TRBD1 TRBJ2-3 - TRBV19 CASSMDRGTDTQYF TGTGCCAGTAGTATGGACAGGGGCACAGATACGCAGTATTTT
- TRBJ2-7 - TRBV4-3 CASSQNRGLGEQYF TGCGCCAGCAGCCAGAACAGGGGACTCGGCGAGCAGTACTTC
- TRBJ2-5 - TRBV19 CASSIGPGVQETQYF TGTGCCAGTAGTATAGGCCCGGGGGTCCAAGAGACCCAGTACTTC
TRBD2 TRBJ2-5 few TRBV30 CAWTSGRGKTQYF TGTGCCTGGACTAGCGGGAGGGGAAAGACCCAGTACTTC
- TRBJ2-7 - TRBV19 CASSIPGQSSYEQYF TGTGCCAGTAGTATACCCGGACAGAGCTCCTACGAGCAGTACTTC
- TRBJ2-3 few TRBV29-1 CSLSASGTDTQYF TGCAGCCTCTCAGCTAGCGGCACAGATACGCAGTATTTT
- TRBJ2-2 - TRBV19 CASSRSGTGELFF TGTGCCAGTAGCCGCTCGGGCACCGGGGAGCTGTTTTTT
TRBD1 TRBJ2-2 - TRBV5-1 CASSPPGTGSGELFF TGCGCCAGCAGCCCCCCCGGGACAGGGTCCGGGGAGCTGTTTTTT
- TRBJ2-7 - TRBV6-1 CASSEGWRDLYEQYF TGTGCCAGCAGTGAAGGTTGGCGGGACCTCTACGAGCAGTACTTC
- TRBJ2-7 once TRBV28 CASSLQTVAGEQYF TGTGCCAGCAGTTTACAGACCGTCGCGGGCGAGCAGTACTTC
- TRBJ1-2 once TRBV27 CASSSSVDSTRGYTF TGTGCCAGCAGTTCCTCAGTGGACTCAACGCGGGGCTACACCTTC
TRBD1 TRBJ1-2 - TRBV28 CASSTGQGSFYGYTF TGTGCCAGCAGTACCGGACAGGGGAGCTTCTATGGCTACACCTTC
TRBD1 TRBJ1-4 few TRBV30 CAWRGTGQFSDEKLFF TGTGCCTGGAGGGGGACAGGGCAGTTCTCGGATGAAAAACTGTTTTTT
- TRBJ1-2 few TRBV20-1 CSAFTVRGYTF TGCAGTGCTTTTACAGTTCGGGGCTACACCTTC
- TRBJ1-1 - TRBV24-1 CATGNRANTEAFF TGTGCCACCGGCAACAGGGCAAACACTGAAGCTTTCTTT
- TRBJ1-5 - TRBV30 CAWSQGNQPQHF TGTGCCTGGAGCCAGGGCAATCAGCCCCAGCATTTT
- TRBJ1-1 - TRBV27 CASSPRSDHVSEAFF TGTGCCAGCAGTCCAAGGAGCGACCACGTCAGTGAAGCTTTCTTT
TRBD1 TRBJ1-1 - TRBV6-2/TRBV6-3 CASSYSQGLTEAFF TGTGCCAGCAGTTACTCACAGGGGCTCACTGAAGCTTTCTTT
TRBD1 TRBJ2-5 - TRBV7-9 CASSFGQAETQYF TGTGCCAGCAGCTTCGGACAGGCGGAGACCCAGTACTTC
- TRBJ2-3 - TRBV5-1 CASSSGSGGDTQYF TGCGCCAGCAGCTCAGGGTCCGGGGGAGATACGCAGTATTTT
TRBD2 TRBJ2-7 - TRBV4-3 CASSHQREAPYEQYF TGCGCCAGCAGCCATCAGCGGGAGGCCCCCTACGAGCAGTACTTC
- TRBJ1-1 - TRBV21-1 CASSKKSRGNTEAFF TGTGCCAGCAGCAAAAAGAGTCGGGGGAACACTGAAGCTTTCTTT
- TRBJ1-3 - TRBV5-1 CASSLASGNTIYF TGCGCCAGCAGCTTGGCGTCTGGAAACACCATATATTTT
TRBD1 TRBJ1-1 - TRBV4-3 CASSLLAPDRADTEAFF TGCGCCAGCAGCCTCCTTGCCCCCGACAGGGCGGACACTGAAGCTTTCTTT
TRBD2 TRBJ2-7 - TRBV7-2 CASSVDRASGSLSSYEQYF TGTGCCAGCAGCGTCGACCGGGCTAGCGGGAGTCTTAGTTCCTACGAGCAGTACTTC
- TRBJ1-4 - TRBV30 CAGRNTRGEKLFF TGTGCCGGAAGGAACACCCGGGGGGAAAAACTGTTTTTT
- TRBJ1-5 - TRBV12-3/TRBV12-4 CASSLGPGQPQHF TGTGCCAGCAGTTTAGGGCCCGGGCAGCCCCAGCATTTT
- TRBJ1-4 - TRBV6-5 CASAGENEKLFF TGTGCCAGCGCAGGGGAAAATGAAAAACTGTTTTTT
- TRBJ2-2 - TRBV10-3 CAISGSPGYTGELFF TGTGCCATCAGTGGGAGCCCTGGATACACCGGGGAGCTGTTTTTT
- TRBJ2-7 - TRBV28 CASSSTGPPYEQYF TGTGCCAGCAGTTCGACAGGCCCGCCCTACGAGCAGTACTTC